Following are 4 T cell receptor beta chains from one sample sequenced in a study of memory CD4+ T cells and cytomegalovirus serostatus. The sort gate was single viable CD3+CD4+CD8-CD45RO+ cells for memory CD4+ T cells. The table came from immunoSEQ multiplex PCR; TCRdb's copy has only in-frame clones and leaves some out. The profile shows around 45,000 clones, about 70% of them singletons. Input material: memory CD4+ T cells from blood. These receptors were obtained from an adult in good health and CMV-seropositive.

This clone appeared a single time. The chain carries TRBV29-1 and TRBJ1-4; TRBD1 might be the D (6 bases). Germline-derived CDR1 and CDR2 are SQVTM and ANQGSEA. Trimming left V 3 bases short and J 8 bases short, with 13 bases between. The CDR3 extends over 13 amino acids. The CDR3 region has the DNA TGCAGCGTTGATACGGGGGCGGGGGAAAAACTGTTTTTT. This gives the protein CSVDTGAGEKLFF.

J is TRBJ1-2 and V is TRBV7-2, with TRBD1 as a possible D gene (5 bases). The CDR3 sequence is 13 residues long. Trimming left V 3 bases short and J 7 bases short, with 12 bases between. The germline V gene has CDR1 SGHTA and CDR2 FQGNSA. CDR3 amino acids: CASSFEVGRGYTF. CDR3 DNA: TGTGCCAGCAGCTTTGAGGTGGGACGTGGCTACACCTTC.

CDR3 amino acids: CASSLGTGDTEAFF. CDR3 sequence (DNA): TGCGCCAGCAGCCTGGGGACAGGGGACACTGAAGCTTTCTTT. The chain has TRBV5-1 and TRBJ1-1; 10 positions match TRBD1. J gave up 3 bases and V 4 bases, and 3 bases lay outside the gene matches. The CDR3 extends over 14 amino acids. Germline CDR1 and CDR2: SGHRS and YFSETQ.

The chain links TRBV4-2 to TRBJ2-2; the match to TRBD2 covers 10 bases. The V segment lost 4 bases and the J segment 1 base; nucleotides outside the gene matches: 9. The CDR3 is 18 amino acids. CDR1 is LGHNA, CDR2 YNFKEQ, per germline. The CDR3 nucleotides read TGTGCCAGCAGCCTTGGAGCGGGGGGGCTGGAGAACACCGGGGAGCTGTTTTTT. It translates to CASSLGAGGLENTGELFF.